This TCR beta chain was documented in a study of identifying expanded T cells in peripheral blood. Between the trimmed V and J ends, which lost 0 bases and 2 bases, there was a span of 12 bases. The CDR3 has 16 amino acids. Germline loops: CDR1 SGDLS, CDR2 YYNGEE. Points on this clone: Antigen specificity is unknown.

Repertoires were generated with immunoSEQ multiplex PCR, while TCRdb's copy carries only in-frame clones and drops some. This sample has about 80,000 clones; around 90% occur once, and the top ten carry around 17%. The study, taken as a whole, reports: Technical replicates showed 0.9 to 1.5 changed clones; about two weeks approximately 15; four weeks 19.

The rearrangement joins TRBV9 to TRBJ2-1; D uncertain. Sequencing was performed on blood. The sequence derives from a person aged 18 to 75 in good health. This CDR3 is CASSVGVPRPYNEQFF. CDR3 sequence (DNA): TGTGCCAGCAGCGTAGGCGTACCACGACCCTACAATGAGCAGTTCTTC.